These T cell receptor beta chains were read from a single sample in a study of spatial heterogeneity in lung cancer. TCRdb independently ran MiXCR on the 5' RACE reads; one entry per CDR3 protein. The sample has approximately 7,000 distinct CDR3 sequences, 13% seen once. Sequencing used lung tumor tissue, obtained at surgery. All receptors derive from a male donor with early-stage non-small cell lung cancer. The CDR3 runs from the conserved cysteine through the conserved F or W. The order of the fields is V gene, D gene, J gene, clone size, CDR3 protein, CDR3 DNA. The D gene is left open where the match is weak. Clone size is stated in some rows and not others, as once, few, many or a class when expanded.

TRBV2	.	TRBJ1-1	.	CASSAQPNSPEAFF	TGTGCCAGCAGTGCTCAACCTAATAGCCCTGAAGCTTTCTTT
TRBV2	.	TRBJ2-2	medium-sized	CASSEEAAANTGELFF	TGTGCCAGCAGTGAAGAGGCGGCAGCGAACACCGGGGAGCTGTTTTTT
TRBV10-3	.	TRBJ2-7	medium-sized	CAISPSRQSYEQYF	TGTGCCATCAGTCCCTCGCGACAGTCCTACGAGCAGTACTTC
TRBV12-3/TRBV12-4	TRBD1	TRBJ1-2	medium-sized	CASSDTGTGYYGYTF	TGTGCCAGCAGTGATACCGGGACAGGGTACTATGGCTACACCTTC
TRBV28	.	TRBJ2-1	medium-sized	CASSSPRPPYDEQFF	TGTGCCAGCAGTTCCCCGCGACCTCCGTACGATGAGCAGTTCTTC
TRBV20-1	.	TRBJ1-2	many	CSARAGQAGSGYGYTF	TGCAGTGCTAGAGCCGGGCAAGCGGGTTCGGGCTATGGCTACACCTTC
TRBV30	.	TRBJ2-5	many	CAWSRMETQYF	TGTGCCTGGAGTAGGATGGAGACCCAGTACTTC
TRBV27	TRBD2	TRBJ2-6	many	CASGEGGSGANVLTF	TGTGCCAGCGGGGAGGGCGGCTCTGGGGCCAACGTCCTGACTTTC
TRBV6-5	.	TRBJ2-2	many	CASSYSWGGGASGELFF	TGTGCCAGCAGTTACTCCTGGGGAGGGGGCGCTTCCGGGGAGCTGTTTTTT
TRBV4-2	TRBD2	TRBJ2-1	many	CASSPHPSGRANEQFF	TGTGCCAGCAGCCCACATCCTAGCGGGAGGGCCAATGAGCAGTTCTTC
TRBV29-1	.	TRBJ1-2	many	CSVRMGNGYTF	TGCAGCGTACGAATGGGGAATGGCTACACCTTC
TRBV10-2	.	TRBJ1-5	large	CASSAGGIGNQPQHF	TGCGCCAGCAGCGCCGGAGGAATTGGCAATCAGCCCCAGCATTTT
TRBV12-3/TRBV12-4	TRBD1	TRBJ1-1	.	CASSEQGWNTEAFF	TGTGCCAGCAGTGAACAGGGGTGGAACACTGAAGCTTTCTTT
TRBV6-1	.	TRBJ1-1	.	CASSRTPGAFF	TGTGCCAGCAGCAGAACTCCGGGAGCTTTCTTT
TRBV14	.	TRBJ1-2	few	CASSQLLQNYGYTF	TGTGCCAGCAGCCAATTACTACAGAACTATGGCTACACCTTC
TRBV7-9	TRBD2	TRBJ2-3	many	CASSLSVLADTDTQYF	TGTGCCAGCAGCTTAAGTGTACTAGCGGACACAGATACGCAGTATTTT
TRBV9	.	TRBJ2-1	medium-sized	CASSKQGGFHNEQFF	TGTGCCAGCAGCAAACAGGGGGGGTTCCACAATGAGCAGTTCTTC
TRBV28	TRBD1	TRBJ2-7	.	CASIGGTGVHEQYF	TGTGCCAGCATTGGCGGGACAGGGGTCCACGAGCAGTACTTC
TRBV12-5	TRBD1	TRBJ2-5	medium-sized	CASGLRSGGAETQYF	TGTGCTAGTGGTTTGCGCTCAGGGGGCGCAGAGACCCAGTACTTC
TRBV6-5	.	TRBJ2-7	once	CASSYARDGKQYF	TGTGCCAGCAGTTACGCAAGGGACGGCAAGCAGTACTTC
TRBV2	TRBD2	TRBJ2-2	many	CASSAPFGLAGVRTGELFF	TGTGCCAGCAGTGCGCCTTTCGGACTAGCGGGAGTACGGACCGGGGAGCTGTTTTTT
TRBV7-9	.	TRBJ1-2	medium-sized	CASSNSTRLGYTF	TGTGCCAGCAGTAATTCAACAAGGCTTGGCTACACCTTC
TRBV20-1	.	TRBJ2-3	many	CSARIPSGRGSPDTQYF	TGCAGTGCTAGGATACCCAGTGGGAGAGGTAGCCCAGATACGCAGTATTTT
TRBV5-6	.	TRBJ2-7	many	CASSLDDEQYF	TGTGCCAGCAGCTTGGACGACGAGCAGTACTTC
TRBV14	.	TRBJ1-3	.	CASSEYGLQSGNTIYF	TGTGCCAGCAGCGAATATGGGCTACAATCTGGAAACACCATATATTTT
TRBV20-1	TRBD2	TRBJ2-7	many	CSARGGLAGLYEQYF	TGCAGTGCTAGAGGGGGACTAGCGGGACTCTACGAGCAGTACTTC
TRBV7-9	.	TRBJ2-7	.	CASSPHGPYEQYF	TGTGCCAGCAGCCCACACGGGCCCTACGAGCAGTACTTC
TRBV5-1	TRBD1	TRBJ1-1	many	CASSVPGTAYTEAFF	TGCGCCAGCAGCGTCCCCGGGACAGCTTACACTGAAGCTTTCTTT
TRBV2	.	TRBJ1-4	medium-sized	CASSGGATNEKLFF	TGTGCCAGCAGCGGTGGTGCAACTAATGAAAAACTGTTTTTT
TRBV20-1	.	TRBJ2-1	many	CSARSSSPEQFF	TGCAGTGCTAGGAGCTCCTCGCCTGAGCAGTTCTTC
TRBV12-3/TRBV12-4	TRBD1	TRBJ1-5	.	CASRAGQFNQPQHF	TGTGCCAGCAGAGCGGGACAGTTCAATCAGCCCCAGCATTTT
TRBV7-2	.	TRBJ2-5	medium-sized	CASSLSGPQETQYF	TGTGCCAGCAGCTTATCCGGGCCGCAAGAGACCCAGTACTTC
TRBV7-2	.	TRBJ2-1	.	CASSLVGGAYNEQFF	TGTGCCAGCAGCTTAGTTGGGGGGGCTTACAATGAGCAGTTCTTC
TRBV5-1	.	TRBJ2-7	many	CASSVDSKYHEQYF	TGCGCCAGCAGCGTCGACTCCAAGTACCACGAGCAGTACTTC
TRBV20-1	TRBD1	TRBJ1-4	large	CSARAPGTGAEKLFF	TGCAGTGCTAGGGCACCCGGGACAGGGGCAGAAAAACTGTTTTTT
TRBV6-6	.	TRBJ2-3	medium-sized	CASRDDSSTDTQYF	TGTGCCAGCAGGGACGACAGTAGCACAGATACGCAGTATTTT
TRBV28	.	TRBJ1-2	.	CASSDNNYGYTF	TGTGCCAGCAGTGACAATAACTATGGCTACACCTTC
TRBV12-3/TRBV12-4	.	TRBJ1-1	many	CASSFPETEAFF	TGTGCCAGCAGTTTCCCCGAGACTGAAGCTTTCTTT
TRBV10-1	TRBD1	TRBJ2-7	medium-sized	CASSDGTESYEQYF	TGCGCCAGCAGTGACGGGACAGAGAGCTACGAGCAGTACTTC
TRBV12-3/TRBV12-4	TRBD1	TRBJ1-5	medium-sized	CASSSQTGRPNQPQHF	TGTGCCAGCAGTTCCCAGACAGGGAGACCTAATCAGCCCCAGCATTTT
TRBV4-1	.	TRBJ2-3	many	CASSQIAADTQYF	TGCGCCAGCAGCCAAATCGCGGCAGATACGCAGTATTTT
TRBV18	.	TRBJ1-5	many	CASSASMDSNQPQHF	TGTGCCAGCTCCGCTTCGATGGACAGTAATCAGCCCCAGCATTTT
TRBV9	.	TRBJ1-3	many	CASSVAVHLGNTIYF	TGTGCCAGCAGCGTAGCTGTACACCTTGGAAACACCATATATTTT
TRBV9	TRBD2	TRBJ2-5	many	CASSEGTSGYQETQYF	TGTGCCAGCAGCGAGGGGACTAGCGGGTACCAAGAGACCCAGTACTTC
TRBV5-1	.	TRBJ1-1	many	CASSLTGRTEAFF	TGCGCCAGCAGCTTAACCGGGAGGACTGAAGCTTTCTTT
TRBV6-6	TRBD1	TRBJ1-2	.	CASSLDRGAYGYTF	TGTGCCAGCAGCCTGGACAGGGGGGCCTATGGCTACACCTTC
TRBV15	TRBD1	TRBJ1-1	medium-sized	CATSPPGGNTEAFF	TGTGCCACCAGCCCGCCAGGGGGGAACACTGAAGCTTTCTTT
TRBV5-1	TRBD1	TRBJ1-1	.	CTSSIQGIEAFF	TGCACCAGCAGCATACAGGGGATTGAAGCTTTCTTT
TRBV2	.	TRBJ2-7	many	CASSAREAGRHF	TGTGCCAGCAGCGCCAGGGAGGCGGGTAGGCACTTC
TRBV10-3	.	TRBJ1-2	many	CAIRSGTAPNYGYTF	TGTGCCATCAGATCCGGGACCGCCCCTAACTATGGCTACACCTTC
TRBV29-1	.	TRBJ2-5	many	CSVNLGRVPVETQYF	TGCAGCGTTAATTTGGGACGCGTCCCGGTAGAGACCCAGTACTTC
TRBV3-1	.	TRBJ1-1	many	CASSQKAGQTEAFF	TGTGCCAGCAGCCAAAAGGCAGGGCAAACTGAAGCTTTCTTT
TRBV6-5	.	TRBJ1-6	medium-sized	CASSYSRQGGAPLHF	TGTGCCAGCAGTTACTCCCGTCAGGGTGGGGCACCCCTCCACTTT
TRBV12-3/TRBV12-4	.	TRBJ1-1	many	CASSQEGGRGTEAFF	TGTGCCAGCAGTCAAGAGGGGGGACGAGGGACTGAAGCTTTCTTT
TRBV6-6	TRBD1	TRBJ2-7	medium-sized	CASSTPTGTGSGEQYF	TGTGCCAGCAGTACCCCAACCGGGACAGGGAGTGGCGAGCAGTACTTC
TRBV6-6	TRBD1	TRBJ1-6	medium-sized	CASSYSTTGDSYNSPLHF	TGTGCCAGCAGTTACTCGACCACAGGGGATTCCTATAATTCACCCCTCCACTTT
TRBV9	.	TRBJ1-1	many	CASSVKENTEAFF	TGTGCCAGCAGCGTAAAGGAGAACACTGAAGCTTTCTTT
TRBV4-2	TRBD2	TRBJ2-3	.	CASSLKQGRESTDTQYF	TGTGCCAGCAGCCTCAAGCAAGGGCGGGAGAGCACAGATACGCAGTATTTT
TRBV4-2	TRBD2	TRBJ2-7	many	CASSQEWLAGGPYGEQYF	TGTGCCAGCAGCCAAGAGTGGCTAGCGGGAGGGCCCTACGGGGAGCAGTACTTC
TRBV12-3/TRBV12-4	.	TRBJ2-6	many	CASTRTNSGANVLTF	TGTGCCAGCACCCGGACTAACTCTGGGGCCAACGTCCTGACTTTC